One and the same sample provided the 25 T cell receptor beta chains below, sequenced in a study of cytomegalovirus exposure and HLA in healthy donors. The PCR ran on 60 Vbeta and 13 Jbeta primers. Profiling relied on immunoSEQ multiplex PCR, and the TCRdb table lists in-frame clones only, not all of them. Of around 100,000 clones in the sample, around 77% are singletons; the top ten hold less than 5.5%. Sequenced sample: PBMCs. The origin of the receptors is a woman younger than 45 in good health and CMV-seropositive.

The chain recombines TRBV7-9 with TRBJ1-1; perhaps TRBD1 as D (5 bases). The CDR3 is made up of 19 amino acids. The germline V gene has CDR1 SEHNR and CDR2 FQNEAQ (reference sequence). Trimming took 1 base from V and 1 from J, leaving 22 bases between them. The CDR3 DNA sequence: TGTGCCAGCAGCTTAGTTACGCGGGGCCTCGCCCCCTCGAACACTGAAGCTTTCTTT. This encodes CASSLVTRGLAPSNTEAFF.

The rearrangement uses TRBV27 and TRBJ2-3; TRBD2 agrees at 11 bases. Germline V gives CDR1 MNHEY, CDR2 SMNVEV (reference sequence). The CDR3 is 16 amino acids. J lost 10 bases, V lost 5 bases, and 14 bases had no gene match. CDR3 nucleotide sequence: TGTGCCAGCAGTGACCGCTTTATAGCGGGAGGGATCCCGCAGTATTTT. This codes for CASSDRFIAGGIPQYF.

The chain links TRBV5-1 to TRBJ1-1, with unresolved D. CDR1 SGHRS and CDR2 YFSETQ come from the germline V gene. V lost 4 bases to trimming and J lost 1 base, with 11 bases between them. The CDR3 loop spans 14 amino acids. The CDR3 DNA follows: TGCGCCAGCAGCCTGGTGGAGGCGAACACTGAAGCTTTCTTT. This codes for CASSLVEANTEAFF.

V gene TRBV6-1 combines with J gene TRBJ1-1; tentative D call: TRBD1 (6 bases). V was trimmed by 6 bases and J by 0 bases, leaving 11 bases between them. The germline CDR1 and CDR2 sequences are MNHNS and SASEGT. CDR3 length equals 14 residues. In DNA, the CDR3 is TGTGCCAGCAGGGGGGCAGGGCTGAACACTGAAGCTTTCTTT. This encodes CASRGAGLNTEAFF.

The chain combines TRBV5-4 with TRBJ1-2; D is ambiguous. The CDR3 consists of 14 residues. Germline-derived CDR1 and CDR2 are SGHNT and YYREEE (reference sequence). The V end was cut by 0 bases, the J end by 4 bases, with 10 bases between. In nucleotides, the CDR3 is TGTGCCAGCAGCTTGGAAGCAGGTGCCTATGGCTACACCTTC. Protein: CASSLEAGAYGYTF.

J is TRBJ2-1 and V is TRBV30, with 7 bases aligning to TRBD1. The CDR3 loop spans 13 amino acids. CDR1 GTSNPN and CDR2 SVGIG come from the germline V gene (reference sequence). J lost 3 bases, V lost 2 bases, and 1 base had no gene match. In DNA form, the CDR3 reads TGTGCCTGGAGTAGGGACAGCTACAATGAGCAGTTCTTC. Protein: CAWSRDSYNEQFF.

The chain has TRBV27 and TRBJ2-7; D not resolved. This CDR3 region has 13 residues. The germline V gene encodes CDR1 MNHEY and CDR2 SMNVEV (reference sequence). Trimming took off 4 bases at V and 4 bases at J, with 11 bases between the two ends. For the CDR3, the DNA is TGTGCCAGCAGTTCCCCCGACAATTACGAGCAGTACTTC. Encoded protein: CASSSPDNYEQYF.

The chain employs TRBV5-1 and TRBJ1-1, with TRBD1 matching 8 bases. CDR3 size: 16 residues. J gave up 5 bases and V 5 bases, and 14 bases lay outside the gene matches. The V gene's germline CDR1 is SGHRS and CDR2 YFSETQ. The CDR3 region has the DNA TGCGCCAGCAGGCTCGTCAGGGGGGGACAGGTAACTGAAGCTTTCTTT. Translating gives CASRLVRGGQVTEAFF.

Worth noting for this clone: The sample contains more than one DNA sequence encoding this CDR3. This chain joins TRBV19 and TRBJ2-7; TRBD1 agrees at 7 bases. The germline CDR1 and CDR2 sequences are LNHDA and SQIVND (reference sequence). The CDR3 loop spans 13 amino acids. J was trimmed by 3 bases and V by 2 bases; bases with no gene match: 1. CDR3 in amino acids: CASSIRDSYEQYF. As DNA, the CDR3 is TGTGCCAGTAGTATAAGGGACAGCTACGAGCAGTACTTC.

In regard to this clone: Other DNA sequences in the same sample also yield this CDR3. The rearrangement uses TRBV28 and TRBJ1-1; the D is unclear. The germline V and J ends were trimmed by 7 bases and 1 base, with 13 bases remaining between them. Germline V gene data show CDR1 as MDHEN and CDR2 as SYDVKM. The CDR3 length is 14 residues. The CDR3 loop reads CASTLGRGNTEAFF. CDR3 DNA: TGTGCCAGCACCCTAGGGAGAGGGAACACTGAAGCTTTCTTT.

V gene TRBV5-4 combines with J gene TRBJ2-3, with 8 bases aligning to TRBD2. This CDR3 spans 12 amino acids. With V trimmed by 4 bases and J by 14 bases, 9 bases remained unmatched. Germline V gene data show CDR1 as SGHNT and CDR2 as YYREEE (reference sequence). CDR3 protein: CASSQGTSPVYF. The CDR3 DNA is TGTGCCAGCAGCCAAGGGACTAGTCCGGTGTATTTT.

CDR3 sequence (DNA): TGTGCCAGCACCTGGGAGGCGGAGGAGACCCAGTACTTC. This translates into CASTWEAEETQYF. The rearrangement joins TRBV7-9 to TRBJ2-5, with D perhaps matching TRBD2 (6 bases). This CDR3 is 13 amino acids long. V lost 7 bases to trimming and J lost 5 bases, with 14 bases between them. Per the germline V gene, CDR1 is SEHNR and CDR2 is FQNEAQ (reference sequence).

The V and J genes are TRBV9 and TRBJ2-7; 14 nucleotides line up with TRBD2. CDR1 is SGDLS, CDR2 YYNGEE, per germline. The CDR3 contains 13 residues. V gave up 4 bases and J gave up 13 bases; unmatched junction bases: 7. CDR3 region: CASSTGTSGRVYF. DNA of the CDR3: TGTGCCAGCAGCACCGGGACTAGCGGGAGAGTCTACTTC.

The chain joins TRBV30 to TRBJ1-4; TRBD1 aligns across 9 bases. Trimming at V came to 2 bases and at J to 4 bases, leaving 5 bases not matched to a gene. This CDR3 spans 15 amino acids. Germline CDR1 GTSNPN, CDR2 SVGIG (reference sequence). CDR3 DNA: TGTGCCTGGAGTCTTACAGGGGGCTTTAATGAAAAACTGTTTTTT. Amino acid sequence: CAWSLTGGFNEKLFF.

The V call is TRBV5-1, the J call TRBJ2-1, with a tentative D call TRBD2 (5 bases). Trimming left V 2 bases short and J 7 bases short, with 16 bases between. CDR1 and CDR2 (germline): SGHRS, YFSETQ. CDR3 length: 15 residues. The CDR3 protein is CASSLIPARGNEQFF. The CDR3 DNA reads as TGCGCCAGCAGCTTAATACCCGCCAGAGGGAATGAGCAGTTCTTC.

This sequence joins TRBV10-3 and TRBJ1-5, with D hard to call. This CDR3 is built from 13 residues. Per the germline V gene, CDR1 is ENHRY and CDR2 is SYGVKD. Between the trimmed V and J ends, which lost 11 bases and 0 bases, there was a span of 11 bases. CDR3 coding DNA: TGTGCCTCTGGGCCTAATAGCAATCAGCCCCAGCATTTT. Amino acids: CASGPNSNQPQHF.

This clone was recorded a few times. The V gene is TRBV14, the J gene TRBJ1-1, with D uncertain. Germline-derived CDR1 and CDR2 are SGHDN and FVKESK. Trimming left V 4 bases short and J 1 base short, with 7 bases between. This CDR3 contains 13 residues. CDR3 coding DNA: TGTGCCAGCAGCCTTCAGCGGAACACTGAAGCTTTCTTT. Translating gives CASSLQRNTEAFF.

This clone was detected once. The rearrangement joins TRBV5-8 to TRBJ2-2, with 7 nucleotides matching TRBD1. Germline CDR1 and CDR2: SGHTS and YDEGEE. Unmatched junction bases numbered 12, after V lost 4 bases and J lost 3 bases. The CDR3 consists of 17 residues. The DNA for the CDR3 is TGTGCCAGCAGCCCCGAGGTCGGGACAGCTTACACCGGGGAGCTGTTTTTT. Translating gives CASSPEVGTAYTGELFF.

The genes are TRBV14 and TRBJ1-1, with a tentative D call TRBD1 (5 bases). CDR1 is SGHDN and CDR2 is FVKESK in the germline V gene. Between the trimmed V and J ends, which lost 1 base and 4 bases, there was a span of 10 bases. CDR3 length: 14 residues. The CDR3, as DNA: TGTGCCAGCAGCCAAGGTAGGCAGGGCACTGAAGCTTTCTTT. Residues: CASSQGRQGTEAFF.

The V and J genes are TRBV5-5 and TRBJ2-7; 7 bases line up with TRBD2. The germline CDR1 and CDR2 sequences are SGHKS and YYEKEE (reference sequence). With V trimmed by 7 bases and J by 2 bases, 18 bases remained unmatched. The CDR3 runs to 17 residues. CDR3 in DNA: TGTGCCAGCTGCCCTAATCTCGGGGGAGGGAAGGCCTACGAGCAGTACTTC. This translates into CASCPNLGGGKAYEQYF.

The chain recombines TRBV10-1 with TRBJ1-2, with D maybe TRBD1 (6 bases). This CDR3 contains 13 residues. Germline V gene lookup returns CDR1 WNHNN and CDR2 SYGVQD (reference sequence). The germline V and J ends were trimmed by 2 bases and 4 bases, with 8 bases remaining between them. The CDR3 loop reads CASSEGRGYGYTF. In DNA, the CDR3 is TGCGCCAGCAGTGAGGGCAGGGGCTATGGCTACACCTTC.

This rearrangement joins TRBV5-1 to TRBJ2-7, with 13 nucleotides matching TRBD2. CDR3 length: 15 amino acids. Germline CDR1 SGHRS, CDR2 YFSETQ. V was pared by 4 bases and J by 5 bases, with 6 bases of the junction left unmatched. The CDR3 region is CASSLSGTSGNEQYF. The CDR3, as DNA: TGCGCCAGCAGCCTATCCGGGACTAGCGGGAACGAGCAGTACTTC.

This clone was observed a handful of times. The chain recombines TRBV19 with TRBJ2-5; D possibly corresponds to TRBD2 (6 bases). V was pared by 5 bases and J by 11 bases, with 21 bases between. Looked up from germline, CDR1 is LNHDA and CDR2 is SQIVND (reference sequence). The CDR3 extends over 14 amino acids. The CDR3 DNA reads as TGTGCCAGTAGTCCCGGGAGTACCCCGTCGAGGCAGTACTTC. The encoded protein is CASSPGSTPSRQYF.

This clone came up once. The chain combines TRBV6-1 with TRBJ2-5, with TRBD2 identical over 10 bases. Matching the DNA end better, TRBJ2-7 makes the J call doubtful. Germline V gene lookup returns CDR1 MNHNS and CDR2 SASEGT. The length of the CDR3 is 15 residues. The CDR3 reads CASSTLAGSSYEQYF. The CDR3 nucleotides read TGTGCCAGCAGTACACTAGCGGGATCCAGCTACGAGCAGTACTTC.

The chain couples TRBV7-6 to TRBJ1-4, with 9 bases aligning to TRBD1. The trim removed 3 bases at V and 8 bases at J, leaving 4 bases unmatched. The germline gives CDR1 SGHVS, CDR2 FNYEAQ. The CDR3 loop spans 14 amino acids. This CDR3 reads CASSFGTGREKLFF. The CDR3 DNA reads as TGTGCCAGCAGCTTTGGGACAGGGAGGGAAAAACTGTTTTTT.